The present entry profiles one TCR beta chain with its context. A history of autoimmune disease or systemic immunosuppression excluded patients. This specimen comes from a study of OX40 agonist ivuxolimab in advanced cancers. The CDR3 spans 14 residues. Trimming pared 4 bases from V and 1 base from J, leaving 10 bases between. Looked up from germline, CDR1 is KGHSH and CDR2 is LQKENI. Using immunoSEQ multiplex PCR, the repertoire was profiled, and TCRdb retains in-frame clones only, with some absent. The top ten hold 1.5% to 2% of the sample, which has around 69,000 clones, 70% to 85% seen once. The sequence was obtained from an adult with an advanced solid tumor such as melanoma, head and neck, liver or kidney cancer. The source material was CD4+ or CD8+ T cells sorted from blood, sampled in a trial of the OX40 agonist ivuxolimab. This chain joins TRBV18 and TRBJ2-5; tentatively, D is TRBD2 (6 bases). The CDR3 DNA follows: TGTGCCAGCTCACTAAGGCGGGGCCAAGAGACCCAGTACTTC. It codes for CASSLRRGQETQYF.